This T cell receptor beta chain was found in a study of cytomegalovirus exposure and HLA in healthy donors. Germline CDR1 is SQVTM and CDR2 is ANQGSEA. The CDR3 sequence is 15 residues long. Trimming took 7 bases from V and 4 from J; bases not matched to a gene: 12. This clone was found a few times. Amplification used 60 Vbeta primers and 13 Jbeta primers. The method was immunoSEQ multiplex PCR; TCRdb's version includes in-frame clones alone and lacks a portion of them. Of about 85,000 clones in the sample, under 80% were seen once. This sequence joins TRBV29-1 and TRBJ2-3; 9 bases match TRBD1. The sequence came from a boy younger than 18 in good health and CMV-seronegative. The sequencing sample was made of PBMCs. The CDR3 sequence: CSGAIGTGIADTQYF. The DNA of the CDR3 is TGCAGCGGAGCTATCGGGACAGGGATTGCAGATACGCAGTATTTT.